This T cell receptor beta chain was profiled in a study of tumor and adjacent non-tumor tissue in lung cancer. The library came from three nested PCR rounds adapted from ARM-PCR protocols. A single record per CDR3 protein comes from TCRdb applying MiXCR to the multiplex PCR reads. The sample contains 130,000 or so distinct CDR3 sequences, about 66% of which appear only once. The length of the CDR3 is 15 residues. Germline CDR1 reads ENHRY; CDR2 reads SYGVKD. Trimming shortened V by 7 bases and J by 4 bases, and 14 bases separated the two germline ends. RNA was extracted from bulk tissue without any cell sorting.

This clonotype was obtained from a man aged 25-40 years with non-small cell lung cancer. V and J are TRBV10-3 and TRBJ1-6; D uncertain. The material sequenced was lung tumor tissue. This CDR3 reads CAINGVQSYNSPLHF. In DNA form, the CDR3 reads TGTGCCATCAATGGGGTTCAGAGTTATAATTCACCCCTCCACTTT.